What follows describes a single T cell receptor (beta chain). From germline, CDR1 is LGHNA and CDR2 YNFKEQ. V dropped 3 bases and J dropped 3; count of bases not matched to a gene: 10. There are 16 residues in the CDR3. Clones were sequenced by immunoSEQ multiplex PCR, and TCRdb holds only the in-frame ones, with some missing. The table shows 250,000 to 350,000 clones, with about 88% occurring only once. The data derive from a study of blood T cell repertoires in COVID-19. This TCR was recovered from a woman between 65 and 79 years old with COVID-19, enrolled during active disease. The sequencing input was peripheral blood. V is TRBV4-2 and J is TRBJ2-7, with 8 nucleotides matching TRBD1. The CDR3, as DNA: TGTGCCAGCAGCCATGACCCCGGGACAGGATACTACGAGCAGTACTTC. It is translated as CASSHDPGTGYYEQYF.